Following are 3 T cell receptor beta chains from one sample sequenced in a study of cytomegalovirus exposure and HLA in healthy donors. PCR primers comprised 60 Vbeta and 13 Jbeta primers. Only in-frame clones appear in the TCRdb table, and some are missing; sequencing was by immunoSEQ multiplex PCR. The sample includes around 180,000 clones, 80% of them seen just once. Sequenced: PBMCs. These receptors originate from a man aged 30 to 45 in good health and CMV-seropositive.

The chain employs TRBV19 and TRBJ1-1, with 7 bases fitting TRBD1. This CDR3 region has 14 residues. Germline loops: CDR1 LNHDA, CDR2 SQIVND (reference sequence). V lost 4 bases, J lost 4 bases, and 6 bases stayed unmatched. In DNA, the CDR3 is TGTGCCAGTAGTACCGACAGGGTGATCACTGAAGCTTTCTTT. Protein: CASSTDRVITEAFF.

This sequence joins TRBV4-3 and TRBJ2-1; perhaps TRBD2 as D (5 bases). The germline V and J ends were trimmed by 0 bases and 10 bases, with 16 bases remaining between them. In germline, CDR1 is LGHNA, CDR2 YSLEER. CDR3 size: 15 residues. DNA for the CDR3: TGCGCCAGCAGCCAAGACAGGCCGCTTGGCGGGGAGCAGTTCTTC. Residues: CASSQDRPLGGEQFF.

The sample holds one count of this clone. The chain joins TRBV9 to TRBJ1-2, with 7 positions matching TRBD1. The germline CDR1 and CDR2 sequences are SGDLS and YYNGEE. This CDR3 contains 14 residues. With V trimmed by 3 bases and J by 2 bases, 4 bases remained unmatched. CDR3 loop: CASSAPTGNYGYTF. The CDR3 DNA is TGTGCCAGCAGCGCACCGACAGGGAACTATGGCTACACCTTC.